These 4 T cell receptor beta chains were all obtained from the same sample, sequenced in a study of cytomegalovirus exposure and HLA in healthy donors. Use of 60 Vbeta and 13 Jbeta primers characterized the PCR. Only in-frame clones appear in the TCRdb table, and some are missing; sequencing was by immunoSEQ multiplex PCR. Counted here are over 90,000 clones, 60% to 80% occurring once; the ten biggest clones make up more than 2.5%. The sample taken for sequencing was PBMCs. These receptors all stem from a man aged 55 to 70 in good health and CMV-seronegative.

This CDR3 reads CASSVGGGREFCNEQFF. Here the CDR3 DNA reads TGTGCCAGCAGCGTAGGAGGGGGGCGGGAGTTCTGCAATGAGCAGTTCTTC. This chain uses TRBV9 with TRBJ2-1; weak D call: TRBD2 (7 bases). This CDR3 contains 17 residues. Germline lookup yields CDR1 SGDLS and CDR2 YYNGEE. V was clipped by 0 bases and J by 6 bases, with 19 bases between them.

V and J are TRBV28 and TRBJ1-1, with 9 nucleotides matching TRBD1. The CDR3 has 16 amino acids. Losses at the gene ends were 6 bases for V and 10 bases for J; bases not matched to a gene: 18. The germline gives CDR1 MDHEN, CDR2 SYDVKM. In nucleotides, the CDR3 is TGTGCCAGCAGGACCCGGGGGGGACAGGGCACCCTGGGAGCTTTCTTT. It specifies CASRTRGGQGTLGAFF. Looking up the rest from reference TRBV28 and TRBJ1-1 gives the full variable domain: DVKVTQSSRYLVKRTGEKVFLECVQDMDHENMFWYRQDPGLGLRLIYFSYDVKMKEKGDIPEGYSVSREKKERFSLILESASTNQTSMYLCASRTRGGQGTLGAFFGQGTRLTVV.

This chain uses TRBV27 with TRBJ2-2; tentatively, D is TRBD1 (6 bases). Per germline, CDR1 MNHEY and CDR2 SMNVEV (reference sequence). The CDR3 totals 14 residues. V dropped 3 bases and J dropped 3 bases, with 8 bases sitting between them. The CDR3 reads CASSFEGDTGELFF. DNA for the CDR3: TGTGCCAGCAGTTTCGAGGGGGACACCGGGGAGCTGTTTTTT.

In DNA form, the CDR3 reads TGTGCCAGCAGAGCCGTTCAATATAGCACAGATACGCAGTATTTT. Translating it yields CASRAVQYSTDTQYF. This sequence joins TRBV28 and TRBJ2-3; D unresolved. From germline, CDR1 is MDHEN and CDR2 SYDVKM. With 6 bases removed from V and 0 bases from J, the gap between germline ends came to 13 bases. CDR3 length: 15 residues. The full variable domain, with the rest looked up from reference TRBV28 and TRBJ2-3, is DVKVTQSSRYLVKRTGEKVFLECVQDMDHENMFWYRQDPGLGLRLIYFSYDVKMKEKGDIPEGYSVSREKKERFSLILESASTNQTSMYLCASRAVQYSTDTQYFGPGTRLTVL.